This T cell receptor (beta chain) is from a study of monozygotic twins with inflammatory bowel disease (dated by TCRdb to between 2017 and 2020). At the level of the whole study: A total of 28 monozygotic twin pairs were included in the full study, comprising nine German pairs (four IBD-concordant, five IBD-discordant) and 19 IBD-discordant Danish pairs. Disease-associated traits were sought mainly through comparisons between IBD patients and their genetically identical healthy co-twins within discordant pairs. Each individual had, on average, about 151 000 unique TCRalpha sequences and 181 000 unique TCRbeta sequences available for analysis.

Of note for this clonotype: The target of this receptor is not known.

From each donor, a roughly 2.5 ml peripheral blood sample was drawn into PAXgene tubes and stored at -80 degrees C. Without any T cell sorting, total RNA was extracted from whole blood using the PAXgene blood miRNA kit on an automated QIAcube. Peripheral blood from monozygotic twin pairs, either concordant or discordant for inflammatory bowel disease, underwent deep TCRalpha and TCRbeta repertoire profiling that used unique molecular barcoding. Smoking habits were recorded for all twin pairs, with individuals classified as current, former or never smokers. Library generation was performed with 5' RACE. Preparation of each TCR library used about 4,000 ng of total RNA. cDNA was synthesized with SMARTScribe reverse transcriptase in eight separate reactions per sample. During cDNA synthesis, template switching was used to introduce unique molecular identifiers that contained a 6-nucleotide sample barcode. Amplification of TCRalpha and TCRbeta cDNA involved two nested PCRs of 16 and 9 cycles, and each PCR was followed by bead purification. Before amplification, the cDNA was both treated with uracil DNA-glycosylase and purified with the QIAquick PCR purification kit. The second PCR added Illumina TruSeq-compatible adapters along with sample-specific barcodes. Library quality and concentration were assessed using TapeStation and Qubit, and 4.5 to 6.5 ng of each library was pooled. Sequencing of the pooled libraries was done on an Illumina HiSeq2500 single-index Rapid Run using custom sequencing primers and 2 x 100 bp reads. The study's processing was this. UMI-based consensus assembly with MiGEC version 1.2.6 was used to correct PCR and sequencing errors. V(D)J alignment, clonotype assembly and CDR3 extraction were performed with MiXCR version 2.1.1. To normalise gene usage, clonotype sharing and MAIT/NKT TCR abundance, the top 1000, 10 000 and 20 000 clonotypes in each sample were analysed. Diversity was computed as the inverse Simpson index with the vegan R package after downsampling to 27 000 UMIs. Paired Mann-Whitney U tests were applied to discordant twin pairs, and Benjamini-Hochberg correction was used for multiple testing. One entry per CDR3 protein sequence results from the TCRdb reprocessing of the reads, with DNA left out. TCRdb, not the original authors, processed these V and J calls. The sample table gives approximately 160,000 distinct CDR3 sequences. The ten largest clones represent approximately 7.4% of the sample.

The CDR3, cysteine through phenylalanine, is 17 amino acids long. Nucleotide data are not available. CDR1 and CDR2 are read off the germline V gene as SGHTA and FQGNSA. General findings and caveats noted by the study authors: Because patients were on differing immunosuppressive treatments, the repertoires may have picked up extra background noise and inter-individual variability. Fewer clonotypes were shared with other individuals by IBD patients than by healthy twins, most markedly in patients showing signs of disease activity. Repertoire similarity did not differ between concordant and discordant twins, which could be due to limited statistical power. The results gave no support for a single strong signal or clonotype linked to IBD. TCRbeta repertoire diversity, by inverse Simpson index, was decreased in IBD patients compared with their healthy co-twins. Distinction between different T cell subtypes could not be achieved in the analysis.

The rearrangement combines TRBV7-2 with TRBJ1-4; TCRdb designates TRBD1, a call that cannot be tested without DNA. The receptor was derived from a human donor with ulcerative colitis or Crohn's disease, or a healthy co-twin of an affected twin (not recorded which). Sequencing was done on a sample of blood. The CDR3 reads as follows: CASSLSRGGIRAEKLFF.